Listed here are 16 T cell receptor beta chains from one sample, sequenced in a study of early T cells in non-severe SARS-CoV-2 infection. One entry per CDR3 protein, called by TCRdb with MiXCR from the 5' RACE reads. The sample shows some 60,000 distinct CDR3 sequences, 8.5% to 9.5% of them seen only once. Source material: whole blood. Receptors originate from an adult who was a healthcare worker with PCR-confirmed SARS-CoV-2 infection or an uninfected control (not recorded which).

This clonotype was observed a handful of times. The DNA of the CDR3 is TGTGCCAGCAGCGTAGGAGGGGGGACACCTACGAACGAGCAGTACGTC. It is translated as CASSVGGGTPTNEQYV. The chain joins TRBV9 to TRBJ2-7, with D perhaps given as TRBD1 or TRBD2 (6 bases each). Germline CDR1 and CDR2: SGDLS and YYNGEE. V was pared by 0 bases and J by 5 bases, with 18 bases between. The CDR3 covers 16 residues.

Many counts were recorded for this clonotype. The chain employs TRBV19 and TRBJ2-3; TRBD1 might be the D (7 bases). V shed 3 bases and J shed 2 bases, with 12 bases lying between them. Germline-derived CDR1 and CDR2 are LNHDA and SQIVND (reference sequence). The CDR3 extends over 15 amino acids. CDR3: CASSIQGGATDTQYF. In DNA, the CDR3 is TGTGCCAGTAGTATCCAGGGGGGAGCCACAGATACGCAGTATTTT.

This chain joins TRBV29-1 and TRBJ2-1, with a tentative D call TRBD2 (6 bases). The CDR3 totals 13 residues. Germline assignment: CDR1 SQVTM and CDR2 ANQGSEA. V lost 3 bases to trimming and J lost 10 bases, with 16 bases between them. CDR3: CSVESREKGEQFF. The CDR3 region has the DNA TGCAGCGTTGAGTCACGGGAGAAGGGGGAGCAGTTCTTC.

This sequence joins TRBV4-2 and TRBJ2-1; TRBD2 matches at 9 bases. The V gene's germline CDR1 is LGHNA and CDR2 YNFKEQ. The CDR3 totals 16 residues. The ends lost 0 bases at V and 5 bases at J; junction bases unmatched: 5. The CDR3 DNA is TGTGCCAGCAGCCAAGATGGGCGGGGGGGAGACAATGAGCAGTTCTTC. Protein: CASSQDGRGGDNEQFF.

This clonotype was seen a handful of times. The CDR3 DNA reads TGCAGTGCTACCCCGACGGTTAAGACCCAGTACTTC. This gives the protein CSATPTVKTQYF. The chain joins TRBV20-1 to TRBJ2-5, with unresolved D. V was clipped by 4 bases and J by 6 bases, with 12 bases between them. Per the germline V gene, CDR1 is DFQATT and CDR2 is SNEGSKA (reference sequence). CDR3 length equals 12 residues.

V is TRBV2 and J is TRBJ1-1; weak D call: TRBD1 (6 bases). The CDR3 sequence is 18 residues long. The V end was cut by 2 bases, the J end by 1 base, with 20 bases between. CDR1 is SNHLY, CDR2 FYNNEI, per germline. The DNA of the CDR3 is TGTGCCAGCAGTGAATTAGCTATTTATTCGGGGGCGAACACTGAAGCTTTCTTT. Translated: CASSELAIYSGANTEAFF. The entire variable domain, with the rest obtained from reference TRBV2 and TRBJ1-1, is as follows: EPEVTQTPSHQVTQMGQEVILRCVPISNHLYFYWYRQILGQKVEFLVSFYNNEISEKSEIFDDQFSVERPDGSNFTLKIRSTKLEDSAMYFCASSELAIYSGANTEAFFGQGTRLTVV.

This clonotype was recorded at least ten times. CDR3 in amino acids: CASSLYDGKYNEQFF. The CDR3 DNA reads as TGTGCCAGCAGTTTATACGACGGGAAATACAATGAGCAGTTCTTC. The chain links TRBV28 to TRBJ2-1; perhaps TRBD2 as D (5 bases). V was shortened by 1 base and J by 4 bases, with 11 bases between the two germline ends. Germline CDR1 MDHEN, CDR2 SYDVKM. CDR3 length equals 15 residues.

This rearrangement joins TRBV29-1 to TRBJ2-2; D is perhaps TRBD1 or TRBD2 (5 bases each). Germline-derived CDR1 and CDR2 are SQVTM and ANQGSEA. V gave up 4 bases and J gave up 0 bases, with 9 bases separating them. This CDR3 comprises 14 residues. CDR3 sequence (DNA): TGCAGCGTTGCGCAGGGACCGAACACCGGGGAGCTGTTTTTT. This translates into CSVAQGPNTGELFF.

There are many counts of this clonotype. The chain has TRBV20-1 and TRBJ1-2, with 8 nucleotides matching TRBD1. This CDR3 is 12 amino acids long. CDR1 is DFQATT, CDR2 SNEGSKA, per germline (reference sequence). The junction had 4 bases not matched to a gene; V was cut back by 5 bases and J by 5 bases. The CDR3 sequence is CSAGQGTYGYTF. DNA of the CDR3: TGCAGTGCTGGACAGGGCACGTATGGCTACACCTTC.

This clonotype has at least ten counts. The rearrangement uses TRBV6-1 and TRBJ2-3, with 7 positions matching TRBD1. J gave up 1 base and V 6 bases, and 4 bases lay outside the gene matches. Looked up from germline, CDR1 is MNHNS and CDR2 is SASEGT. The CDR3 extends over 14 amino acids. The CDR3 region is CASSRDRGTDTQYF. The CDR3, as DNA: TGTGCCAGCAGCAGGGACAGAGGCACAGATACGCAGTATTTT.

This clonotype was observed many times. The CDR3 is CSVEDGTGGSHIQYF. In DNA form, the CDR3 reads TGCAGCGTTGAAGATGGGACAGGGGGCTCCCACATTCAGTACTTC. This rearrangement joins TRBV29-1 to TRBJ2-4; 12 positions match TRBD1. J gave up 8 bases and V 0 bases, and 5 bases lay outside the gene matches. The CDR3 consists of 15 residues. In germline, CDR1 is SQVTM, CDR2 ANQGSEA.

This clonotype has only a few counts. The chain uses TRBV9 and TRBJ2-2; TRBD1 or TRBD2 may be the D gene (5 bases each). Germline CDR1 SGDLS, CDR2 YYNGEE. Deletions cut 4 bases from V and 0 bases from J, with 10 bases between. This CDR3 spans 15 amino acids. The CDR3 here is CASSPLGANTGELFF. The CDR3 nucleotides read TGTGCCAGCAGCCCTTTGGGGGCGAACACCGGGGAGCTGTTTTTT.

At least ten counts were recorded for this clonotype. This chain connects TRBV10-2 to TRBJ1-6; TRBD1 might be the D (5 bases). V was shortened by 8 bases and J by 2 bases, with 7 bases between the two germline ends. The CDR3 runs to 13 residues. CDR1 is WSHSY, CDR2 SAAADI, per germline. The CDR3 region has the DNA TGCGCCAGCGGGGGTGCCTATAATTCACCCCTCCACTTT. Amino acids: CASGGAYNSPLHF.

This clonotype was observed a few times. The CDR3 nucleotides are TGTGCCAGCAGTTACGCGGGGTATAATCAGCCCCAGCATTTT. Protein: CASSYAGYNQPQHF. This chain links TRBV6-2 or TRBV6-3 with TRBJ1-5; no clear D. Trimming pared 2 bases from V and 4 bases from J, leaving 9 bases between. The CDR3 spans 14 residues. The germline V gene encodes CDR1 MNHEY and CDR2 SVGEGT.

This clonotype was observed a few times. This chain links TRBV7-2 with TRBJ2-3, with D perhaps TRBD1 or TRBD2 (7 bases each). Germline assignment: CDR1 SGHTA and CDR2 FQGNSA. Trimming took off 6 bases at V and 5 bases at J, with 18 bases between the two ends. The CDR3 extends over 15 amino acids. The CDR3 DNA reads as TGTGCCAGCAGTCCCCAGGGGGGGCGAGGAGATACGCAGTATTTT. Protein sequence: CASSPQGGRGDTQYF.

In DNA, the CDR3 is TGTGCCAGCAGCCGACAGGGGGCCCGGGGAACTGAAGCTTTCTTT. Amino acids: CASSRQGARGTEAFF. The chain uses TRBV5-6 and TRBJ1-1; TRBD1 matches 10 bases. The length of the CDR3 is 15 residues. Germline lookup yields CDR1 SGHDT and CDR2 YYEEEE. V was clipped by 4 bases and J by 5 bases; unmatched bases: 8.